This T cell receptor (beta chain) was obtained from a study of tumor-infiltrating lymphocytes in primary liver carcinoma (dated by TCRdb to 2017 to 2019). In terms of the full investigation: Between late 2015 and March 2016, five patients in China with histopathologically diagnosed primary liver carcinoma had surgical resection. Of the five patients, three men and two women aged 30 to 69 years, four had hepatocellular carcinoma and one had combined HCC and intrahepatic cholangiocarcinoma. The five patients had tumors of stage T1-T3 N0M0, with maximum diameters ranging from 4.2 to 10 cm. Samples yielded roughly 3.5 to 7.13 million productive TCRbeta reads; read depth did not differ significantly between tissue types. The study combined TCRbeta repertoire sequencing, expression microarrays and whole-exome sequencing across five regions of each liver tumor, with adjacent normal tissue and blood. A total of 35 specimens from 5 patients underwent TCRbeta repertoire sequencing, comprising 25 tumor regions, 5 adjacent noncancerous liver tissues and 5 peripheral blood samples. Reproducibility between technical replicate repertoires was high, with correlation coefficients above 0.95 and mean shared-clone rates approximately 0.88. Findings and caveats that apply to the study as a whole: The top 250 clones made up a significantly larger repertoire fraction in tumors than in blood (p = 0.039). With just four to six patients in the study, the authors point out that the findings should be validated in a larger study. Only the TCR beta chain was sequenced, which likely underestimates true repertoire diversity because unpaired alpha chains were not captured. Consistent with antigen-driven expansion, pairs of tumor regions showed higher repertoire overlap (mean roughly 36%) than either tumor-adjacent pairs (around 17%) or tumor-blood pairs (roughly 14%). Because the samples were bulk and unsorted, CD4+ and CD8+ T cell repertoires could not be compared.

Using a constant-region primer and ProtoScript II reverse transcriptase, TCRbeta-specific cDNA was reverse-transcribed from approximately 0.5 ug total RNA. Construction of the TCRbeta libraries relied on three nested rounds of multiplex PCR, following a slightly modified ARM-PCR procedure. The first two PCR rounds used multiplex TRBV1-TRBV30 forward primers with a Cbeta reverse primer, each for about 10 cycles. A final 25-cycle PCR with Deep VentR polymerase added sample barcodes and Illumina adapters. Before sequencing, amplicons of 200-500 bp were purified from gel using a QIAquick gel extraction kit. An Illumina HiSeq 2500 was used to sequence the TCRbeta amplicons, generating 250-bp paired-end reads. From the authors' description of their analysis: To recover full CDR3 sequences, reads were quality-trimmed using Trimmomatic v0.33 and paired reads were then merged using FLASH v1.2.11. MiGEC v1.2.1b assigned V, D and J germline segments to the rearranged TCRbeta sequences. Clonotype statistics and Shannon-Wiener diversity indices were calculated with VDJtools v1.0.0. To reduce sampling bias, subsequent analyses other than the diversity analysis used only the 250 most abundant clonotypes in each sample. TCRdb reanalyzed the raw reads on its own, using fastp at Q25 for trimming and MiXCR for clone calling, and kept in-frame beta chains. Duplicate CDR3 protein sequences are folded into a single record with the most common DNA and genes. TCRdb, rather than the study authors, made the V and J calls. The sample yields 310,000 or so distinct CDR3 sequences; about 50% were counted once. Together, the top ten hold 15% to 20% of the sample.

A word on this clonotype: Its antigen remains undetermined. The junction departs from the called germline gene at one end, perhaps through a read error.

CDR1 and CDR2, looked up from the germline V gene, are SGHAT and FQNNGV. The CDR3, cysteine through phenylalanine, is 14 amino acids long. Only the CDR3 region is kept as DNA, spanning 42 bases read in frame from base 1. Blood RNA was extracted from unsorted whole blood using TRIzol reagent, and germline DNA was obtained with the DNeasy Blood & Tissue kit. Chronic HBV infection was present in the patients, and the patients were treatment-naive at sampling. Around 3.6 milliliters of peripheral blood were collected into K2EDTA tubes before surgery. Sequencing input: peripheral blood. This chain joins TRBV11-2 to TRBJ2-7; 10 bases in between match TRBD2. The clonotype originates from a woman under 40 with primary liver carcinoma and hepatitis B virus infection. The DNA sequence follows: TGTGCCGGCAGCCTAGCGGGAGAGCCCTACGAGCAGTACTTC. The resulting protein is CAGSLAGEPYEQYF. Reference TRBV11-2 and TRBJ2-7 proteins supply the regions before and after the CDR3; the full variable domain is: EAGVAQSPRYKIIEKRQSVAFWCNPISGHATLYWYQQILGQGPKLLIQFQNNGVVDDSQLPKDRFSAERLKGVDSTLKIQPAKLEDSAVYLCAGSLAGEPYEQYFGPGTRLTVT.